This T cell receptor (beta chain) was found in a study of identical twins. CDR3 length: 14 amino acids. Germline assignment: CDR1 DFQATT and CDR2 SNEGSKA (reference sequence). Trimming pared 5 bases from V and 7 bases from J, leaving 19 bases between. Study-level points and caveats: Out-of-frame alpha sequences that twins shared showed excess low generation probability.

On this clonotype: Its target is not known.

MiXCR, run by TCRdb on the 5' RACE reads, gives a single entry per CDR3 protein. The table records fewer than 500,000 distinct CDR3 sequences, 24% of them present only once. The sample was also reused in another study, on T cells expressing NK-cell markers. That work states: Seven HCMV-seropositive donors and one seronegative donor made up the eight sequenced donors. In several experiments, an anti-gamma-delta TCR antibody restricted sorting to alpha-beta TCR T cells. Specificity for HCMV among expanded NKG2C+ T cell clones was not established.

The receptor was derived from a woman aged 18-35 years in good health. The sequenced sample consisted of CD4+ T cells sorted from blood. The rearrangement links TRBV20-1 to TRBJ2-3, with D perhaps TRBD1 (6 bases). CDR3 sequence: CSARQAAEGNTQYF. DNA of the CDR3: TGCAGTGCTCGACAGGCCGCTGAGGGGAATACGCAGTATTTT.